The 12 T cell receptor beta chains given below trace back to one sample, sequenced in a study of T cells in women clearing cervical HPV infection. The method was immunoSEQ multiplex PCR; TCRdb's version includes in-frame clones alone and lacks a portion of them. The table lists about 35,000 clones. The sequenced sample consisted of blood buffy coat. These TCRs come from a woman aged 18 to 75 with a cervical HPV16 infection that either progressed to CIN3+ or cleared (not recorded which).

Considering frequency, this clone is medium-sized (0.01 to 0.1%). The sequence runs out 3 residues before the end of the CDR3; the remainder is reconstructed from the germline J gene. This rearrangement joins TRBV9 to TRBJ2-2, with 10 bases matching TRBD1. CDR1 SGDLS and CDR2 YYNGEE come from the germline V gene. This CDR3 is built from 17 residues. Trimming removed 3 bases from V and 3 bases from J; junction bases left unmatched: 8. The sequenced CDR3 bases are TGTGCCAGCAGCGACCGGACAGGGGGAATCTACACCGGGGAG. It codes for CASSDRTGGIYTGE. The whole CDR3 region reads CASSDRTGGIYTGELFF.

Note on this clone: The read finishes 3 residues shy of the CDR3 end, and the germline J gene is used to complete it. The chain employs TRBV19 and TRBJ2-3, with TRBD2 as a possible D gene (6 bases). The length of the CDR3 is 15 residues. CDR1 and CDR2 from the germline V gene are LNHDA and SQIVND (reference sequence). The covered CDR3 bases are TGTGCCAGTAGTATGAGTTCCGGGGGAAGAGAGACG. Amino acids: CASSMSSGGRET. The CDR3 in its entirety is CASSMSSGGRETQYF. Drawing the rest from reference TRBV19 and TRBJ2-3, the complete variable domain is DGGITQSPKYLFRKEGQNVTLSCEQNLNHDAMYWYRQDPGQGLRLIYYSQIVNDFQKGDIAEGYSVSREKKESFPLTVTSAQKNPTAFYLCASSMSSGGRETQYFGPGTRLTVL.

Regarding this clone: The read terminates 3 residues ahead of where the CDR3 ends, so the germline J gene completes it. The chain couples TRBV30 to TRBJ2-3, with D tentatively TRBD2 (6 bases). CDR3 length equals 14 residues. Germline V gene lookup returns CDR1 GTSNPN and CDR2 SVGIG (reference sequence). CDR3 loop: CAWRGGGIGQPQYF. The CDR3 DNA, read in part, is TGTGCCTGGAGGGGGGGTGGCATTGGTCAGCCG.

As regards this clone: Read coverage stops 3 residues before the CDR3 terminus; the germline J gene supplies the remainder. The genes are TRBV5-1 and TRBJ2-3; D gene uncertain. Trimming pared 1 base from V and 5 bases from J, leaving 5 bases between. The CDR3 totals 12 residues. Germline lookup yields CDR1 SGHRS and CDR2 YFSETQ. CDR3 in amino acids: CASSLFQDTQYF. The DNA read from the CDR3 is TGCGCCAGCAGCTTGTTTCAAGATACG.

On this clone itself: The read terminates 3 residues ahead of where the CDR3 ends, so the germline J gene completes it. The chain joins TRBV7-8 to TRBJ1-5, with unresolved D. Germline V gives CDR1 SGHVS, CDR2 FQNEAQ. V lost 5 bases to trimming and J lost 2 bases, with 22 bases between them. This CDR3 has 18 residues. The CDR3 loop is CASSRNPDRAVRNQPQHF. CDR3 bases read: TGTGCCAGCAGCCGAAATCCCGACCGCGCGGTGCGCAATCAGCCC.

According to its frequency, this clone is large (0.1 to 1%). Other DNA sequences of this sample code for an identical CDR3. CDR3 amino acids: CASSRPGGYNSPLHF. Partial CDR3 DNA: TGTGCCAGTAGCCGACCTGGAGGGTATAATTCACCC. The chain recombines TRBV19 with TRBJ1-6; D is unresolved. Coverage ceases 3 residues before the CDR3 finishes, and the germline J gene fills in the end. This CDR3 contains 15 residues. Germline lookup yields CDR1 LNHDA and CDR2 SQIVND (reference sequence). The V gene lost 6 bases and the J gene lost 4 bases, with 13 bases spanning the gap.

On this clone: The CDR3 extends 3 residues past the end of the read, so its final part is completed from the germline J gene. This chain uses TRBV2 with TRBJ1-2; D remains ambiguous. Germline values: CDR1 SNHLY, CDR2 FYNNEI. The CDR3 spans 12 residues. The CDR3 is CARSSGRGGYTF. The sequenced part of the CDR3 DNA is TGTGCCAGGTCGTCGGGCCGCGGGGGC.

To note about this clone: Sequencing ends 3 residues short of the CDR3 end; the germline J gene provides the rest. This sequence joins TRBV10-1 and TRBJ1-1; 7 nucleotides agree with TRBD1. Germline CDR1 and CDR2: WNHNN and SYGVQD (reference sequence). The CDR3 spans 14 residues. The V segment lost 6 bases and the J segment 5 bases; nucleotides outside the gene matches: 9. The DNA read from the CDR3 is TGCGCCAGCAGCGAATACAGGGGAAGGACTGAA. Translating it yields CASSEYRGRTE. The whole CDR3 sequence reads CASSEYRGRTEAFF.

A word on this clone: Coverage ceases 3 residues before the CDR3 finishes, and the germline J gene fills in the end. The chain couples TRBV5-6 to TRBJ1-2; D possibly corresponds to TRBD1 (5 bases). Looked up from germline, CDR1 is SGHDT and CDR2 is YYEEEE. The CDR3 has 13 amino acids. The sequenced part of the CDR3 DNA is TGTGCCAGCAGCTTGGCGGGGGTGCAAGGC. Translated: CASSLAGVQG. The full CDR3 protein is CASSLAGVQGYTF.

Of note for this clone: The read comes to an end 3 residues before the CDR3 does, leaving the germline J gene to fill in the end. In the same sample, other DNA sequences code for this CDR3. The V call is TRBV6-1, the J call TRBJ1-3; D is unresolved. The germline CDR1 and CDR2 sequences are MNHNS and SASEGT. This CDR3 spans 13 amino acids. Trimming left V 0 bases short and J 9 bases short, with 9 bases between. CDR3 bases read: TGTGCCAGCAGTGAAGCGCGAGCGATCACC. Translating gives CASSEARAIT. The whole CDR3 protein is CASSEARAITIYF.

Concerning this clone itself: The CDR3 end falls 3 residues outside the read, so it is completed with the germline J gene. The chain combines TRBV5-6 with TRBJ2-7; D gene unclear. The CDR3 runs to 14 residues. CDR1 and CDR2 from the germline V gene are SGHDT and YYEEEE. Between the trimmed V and J ends, which lost 2 bases and 5 bases, there was a span of 14 bases. The sequenced part of the CDR3 DNA is TGTGCCAGCAGCTTTGGGCAGCAACTCGACGAG. Protein: CASSFGQQLDE. The complete CDR3 sequence is CASSFGQQLDEQYF.

As regards this clone: The CDR3 end falls 3 residues outside the read, so it is completed with the germline J gene. The rearrangement links TRBV18 to TRBJ1-5, with 7 positions matching TRBD1. V shed 6 bases, J shed 7 bases, and the junction held 9 bases outside the gene matches. CDR1 KGHSH and CDR2 LQKENI come from the germline V gene. The CDR3 is 14 residues long. CDR3 loop: CASSRDRAAQPQHF. CDR3 bases read: TGTGCCAGCTCTAGAGACAGGGCTGCACAGCCC.